Listed below are T cell receptor beta chains from one sample, sequenced in a study of OX40 agonist ivuxolimab in advanced cancers. TCRdb keeps only in-frame clones here, not all; method: immunoSEQ multiplex PCR. The top ten clones hold about 4.6% of a sample with about 77,000 clones, around 85% of them seen once. Specimen: CD4+ or CD8+ T cells sorted from blood, collected in a trial of the OX40 agonist ivuxolimab. Receptors originate from an adult with an advanced solid tumor such as melanoma, head and neck, liver or kidney cancer. Both conserved end residues are part of each CDR3. The D gene is left open where the match is weak. Not all rows give a size; the values are once, few, many and, for expanded clones, a class.

j_call d_call clone_size v_call cdr3_nt cdr3_aa
TRBJ2-3 . . TRBV9 TGTGCCAGCAGCCTGAGATTCATAGACAGTTACTCTAGCACAGATACGCAGTATTTT CASSLRFIDSYSSTDTQYF
TRBJ2-2 TRBD2 . TRBV11-3 TGTGCCAGCAGCTTAAGAACTTTGGGGATCGGGAGGGCCGGGGAGCTGTTTTTT CASSLRTLGIGRAGELFF
TRBJ2-7 . . TRBV6-5 TGTGCCAGCAGGCCGGGACATCTCAGCTCCTACGAGCAGTACTTC CASRPGHLSSYEQYF
TRBJ1-2 . once TRBV12-5 TGTGCTAGTGGTTCCGGGACGGACTATGGCTACACCTTC CASGSGTDYGYTF
TRBJ2-5 TRBD2 few TRBV2 TGTGCCAGCAGTGCAGCTAGCGGGGCGCAAGAGACCCAGTACTTC CASSAASGAQETQYF
TRBJ1-6 TRBD1 . TRBV6-5 TGTGCCAGCAGTGATGACAGGGATAATTCACCCCTCCACTTT CASSDDRDNSPLHF
TRBJ1-4 TRBD1 . TRBV5-1 TGCGCCAGCAGCACCCGGACAGGGCGAGGGGGAAAACTGTTTTTT CASSTRTGRGGKLFF
TRBJ2-4 . once TRBV29-1 TGCAGCGTCTCTACTATCCTGGGAGCCAAAAACATTCAGTACTTC CSVSTILGAKNIQYF
TRBJ2-3 TRBD2 . TRBV5-4 TGTGCCAGCAGCTTGGCGTGGTCGGGTAGCGGGGGGGGAGATACGCAGTATTTT CASSLAWSGSGGGDTQYF
TRBJ2-6 TRBD1 . TRBV7-3 TGTGCCAGCAGCTTAATATCTCGACGGGGACAGGGGGCGAATCTGGTTGCTGGGGCCAACGTCCTGACTTTC CASSLISRRGQGANLVAGANVLTF
TRBJ2-7 . . TRBV11-3 TGTGCCAGCAGCGCTAGAGCCTACGAGCAGTACTTC CASSARAYEQYF
TRBJ2-1 . . TRBV2 TGTGCCAGCTGGCTGAGCTACAATGAGCAGTTCTTC CASWLSYNEQFF
TRBJ1-2 TRBD1 . TRBV6-5 TGTGCCAGCAGCTCACAGGGGGCCCATGGCTACACCTTC CASSSQGAHGYTF
TRBJ2-5 . . TRBV5-6 TGTGCCAGCAGCGTCCAAGAGACCCAGTACTTC CASSVQETQYF
TRBJ1-2 . . TRBV12-5 TGTGCTAGTGGTTTCCAGGGGAGCTATGGCTACACCTTC CASGFQGSYGYTF
TRBJ2-7 . . TRBV7-9 TGTGCCAGCAGCTTTACAGGAGCTAACTACGAGCAGTACTTC CASSFTGANYEQYF
TRBJ2-7 . . TRBV11-2 TGTGCCAGCAGCTTCTCCCCTGCCGGGGCAGTAGCCTACGAGCAGTACTTC CASSFSPAGAVAYEQYF
TRBJ1-5 TRBD1 . TRBV27 TGTGCCAGCAGCTTAGACAGGGGCAATCAGCCCCAGCATTTT CASSLDRGNQPQHF
TRBJ1-1 . once TRBV5-1 TGCGCCAGCAGCTTGGATGGGCCAGGGAGCACTGAAGCTTTCTTT CASSLDGPGSTEAFF
TRBJ2-1 . . TRBV7-8 TGTGCCAGCAGTACGGACCACCCCCCCGCGTACAATGAGCAGTTCTTC CASSTDHPPAYNEQFF
TRBJ2-3 . . TRBV2 TGTGCCAGCGCAAGGGAGGGTAGGGGGACAGATACGCAGTATTTT CASAREGRGTDTQYF
TRBJ2-3 . . TRBV27 TGTGCCAGCAGTCCCCCCACGGGACCCTTTCATAGGCAGTATTTT CASSPPTGPFHRQYF